The 15 T cell receptor beta chains listed next were all sequenced from one sample in a study of response to subunit inactivated influenza vaccine listed by TCRdb under 2018. Library generation was performed with RT-PCR. For sequencing, an Illumina HiSeq 2500 was employed. The public reads were quality trimmed at Q25 with fastp and then assembled into clones with MiXCR by TCRdb, keeping productive beta chains. Records with the same CDR3 protein are collapsed into one entry carrying the most frequent genes and DNA. The sample profile shows 630,000 or so distinct CDR3 sequences; 15% to 17% of them were found once. Under 14% of the sample lies in the top ten. The sample here was PBMCs from blood, taken 11 to 12 days after vaccination. Every receptor here comes from a middle-aged man who received an inactivated influenza vaccine. Donor details come from another sample of the same person, matched by shared clones.

This clonotype was observed a handful of times. V usage is TRBV27 and J usage is TRBJ1-5, with D perhaps TRBD1 (6 bases). This CDR3 has 13 amino acids. Germline assignment: CDR1 MNHEY and CDR2 SMNVEV (reference sequence). Trimming left V 5 bases short and J 15 bases short, with 20 bases between. DNA of the CDR3: TGTGCCAGCAGTCAACTCGGGACATCCGCTTGGCATTTT. Translating gives CASSQLGTSAWHF.

This chain uses TRBV12-3 or TRBV12-4 with TRBJ1-2; D might be TRBD1 (6 bases). The CDR3 spans 13 residues. Between the trimmed V and J ends, which lost 5 bases and 8 bases, there was a span of 15 bases. CDR3 DNA: TGTGCCAGCAGTCTCCCGACAGGCGCAGGCTACACCTTC. Translation gives CASSLPTGAGYTF.

The V and J genes are TRBV7-8 and TRBJ2-7, with D possibly matching TRBD2 (5 bases). The CDR3 has 14 residues. Trimming pared 1 base from V and 3 bases from J, leaving 10 bases between. Germline CDR1 reads SGHVS; CDR2 reads FQNEAQ. The CDR3 protein is CASSLERGRYEQYF. The CDR3 region has the DNA TGTGCCAGCAGCTTAGAGAGAGGGCGCTACGAGCAGTACTTC.

The sample holds a few counts of this clonotype. The chain recombines TRBV12-3 or TRBV12-4 with TRBJ1-6, with D perhaps matching TRBD1 (6 bases). The V and J ends lost 6 bases and 9 bases respectively, with 12 bases between them. The CDR3 extends over 13 amino acids. The CDR3 here is CASSRGAGSPLHF. The CDR3 region has the DNA TGTGCCAGCAGCCGGGGGGCCGGTTCACCCCTCCACTTT.

At least ten counts were recorded for this clonotype. V and J are TRBV18 and TRBJ2-5; D unclear. The V gene's germline CDR1 is KGHSH and CDR2 LQKENI. V was clipped by 1 base and J by 4 bases, with 10 bases between them. This CDR3 contains 14 residues. DNA for the CDR3: TGTGCCAGCTCACCACGGTCTTCGCGAGAGACCCAGTACTTC. It is translated as CASSPRSSRETQYF.

The chain recombines TRBV20-1 with TRBJ2-7; TRBD2 might be the D (5 bases). In germline, CDR1 is DFQATT, CDR2 SNEGSKA (reference sequence). Trimming left V 3 bases short and J 5 bases short, with 11 bases between. The CDR3 totals 12 residues. CDR3 amino acids: CSARGSANEQYF. Written as DNA, the CDR3 is TGCAGTGCTAGGGGGAGTGCCAACGAGCAGTACTTC.

This clonotype was recorded a few times. The V gene is TRBV7-9, the J gene TRBJ2-1; D is ambiguous. Trimming took off 1 base at V and 4 bases at J, with 11 bases between the two ends. Germline V CDR1 and CDR2: SEHNR, FQNEAQ (reference sequence). The CDR3 runs 15 residues. The CDR3 is CASSLVRERYNEQFF. The CDR3 bases are TGTGCCAGCAGCTTAGTTAGGGAAAGGTACAATGAGCAGTTCTTC.

This chain uses TRBV20-1 with TRBJ2-4, with D maybe TRBD2 (7 bases). Trimming left V 4 bases short and J 10 bases short, with 14 bases between. The CDR3 length is 12 residues. The germline gives CDR1 DFQATT, CDR2 SNEGSKA (reference sequence). CDR3 sequence reads: CSAKMGGGIQYF. In DNA, the CDR3 is TGCAGTGCTAAGATGGGAGGGGGAATTCAGTACTTC.

This sequence joins TRBV27 and TRBJ2-5; 7 bases map to TRBD2. This CDR3 has 14 residues. The germline V gene encodes CDR1 MNHEY and CDR2 SMNVEV (reference sequence). V shed 1 base, J shed 2 bases, and the junction held 1 base outside the gene matches. CDR3 sequence (DNA): TGTGCCAGCAGTTTATGGGGGGGACAAGAGACCCAGTACTTC. Its translation: CASSLWGGQETQYF.

This clonotype appeared a single time. This chain links TRBV20-1 with TRBJ1-1; the match to TRBD1 covers 8 bases. The CDR3 length is 13 residues. CDR1 is DFQATT, CDR2 SNEGSKA, per germline (reference sequence). The trim removed 7 bases at V and 2 bases at J, leaving 6 bases unmatched. This CDR3 is CSVRGQGNTEAFF. CDR3 DNA sequence: TGCAGTGTGAGAGGACAGGGTAACACTGAAGCTTTCTTT.

This clonotype was counted between two and nine times. The chain uses TRBV6-2 or TRBV6-3 and TRBJ2-1, with D possibly being TRBD2 (5 bases). The CDR3 extends over 13 amino acids. V was trimmed by 0 bases and J by 7 bases, leaving 7 bases between them. Germline assignment: CDR1 MNHEY and CDR2 SVGEGT. The CDR3 here is CASSYSRANEQFF. The CDR3, as DNA: TGTGCCAGCAGTTACTCGAGGGCGAATGAGCAGTTCTTC.

This clonotype was observed once. This chain uses TRBV20-1 with TRBJ1-5; D gene uncertain. Trimming removed 3 bases at V and 4 bases at J, with 7 bases between. Germline V gene data show CDR1 as DFQATT and CDR2 as SNEGSKA (reference sequence). The CDR3 is made up of 12 amino acids. Written as DNA, the CDR3 is TGCAGTGCTAGGCGGCCTAATCAGCCCCAGCATTTT. As protein: CSARRPNQPQHF.

The rearrangement uses TRBV18 and TRBJ2-5; 9 bases match TRBD1. V shed 5 bases, J shed 5 bases, and the junction held 3 bases outside the gene matches. There are 13 residues in the CDR3. The germline CDR1 and CDR2 sequences are KGHSH and LQKENI. Here the CDR3 reads CASSGQGKETQYF. The CDR3 coding sequence is TGTGCCAGCTCAGGACAGGGGAAGGAGACCCAGTACTTC.

Worth noting for this clonotype: A read error may be the cause here, since a much bigger clone is one base away. The chain joins TRBV28 to TRBJ2-2; 9 bases fit TRBD2. The CDR3 has 20 residues. Germline V gene data show CDR1 as MDHEN and CDR2 as SYDVKM. The junction had 14 bases not matched to a gene; V was cut back by 1 base and J by 2 bases. The CDR3 coding sequence is TGTGCCAGCAGTTTATTGGGACTAGCTCGCGGGGGATCTAACACCGGGGAGCTGTTTTTT. Its translation is CASSLLGLARGGSNTGELFF.

The table lists this clonotype with a few counts. The V and J genes are TRBV19 and TRBJ2-7, with 10 bases identical to TRBD1. The trim removed 3 bases at V and 6 bases at J, leaving 8 bases unmatched. CDR3 size: 15 residues. CDR1 and CDR2 from the germline V gene are LNHDA and SQIVND (reference sequence). The CDR3 region has the DNA TGTGCCAGTAGTATCGGTCTGGGACAGGGGCGCGAGCAGTACTTC. Amino acid sequence: CASSIGLGQGREQYF. Looking up the rest from reference TRBV19 and TRBJ2-7 gives the full variable domain: DGGITQSPKYLFRKEGQNVTLSCEQNLNHDAMYWYRQDPGQGLRLIYYSQIVNDFQKGDIAEGYSVSREKKESFPLTVTSAQKNPTAFYLCASSIGLGQGREQYFGPGTRLTVT.